This entry is about one T cell receptor (beta chain). Its antigen remains unidentified. Looked up from germline, CDR1 is LNHNV and CDR2 is YYDKDF (reference sequence). The CDR3 is 14 amino acids. The V and J ends lost 0 bases and 6 bases respectively, with 10 bases between them. The sample originates from a study of CD8 T cells in ankylosing spondylitis. Broader study findings: Clones linked with disease were CD8+ and fairly uncommon in the peripheral blood. Reported data indicate significant enrichment of disease-linked clones within matched ankylosing spondylitis synovial fluid. A TCR beta motif made of fewer than ten highly homologous variants seemed typical of ankylosing spondylitis blood.

Using quantitative 5'-RACE with molecular barcodes, the authors made TCR beta libraries. TCRdb redid the calling of the 5' RACE reads with MiXCR, one entry per CDR3 protein. The sample holds about 140,000 distinct CDR3 sequences, roughly 8% seen once. Sequenced input: synovial fluid, either unsorted or a sorted T cell fraction (not recorded which). This chain uses TRBV15 with TRBJ2-3; D tentatively reads TRBD1 or TRBD2 (6 bases each). The TCR comes from a male donor with ankylosing spondylitis. The CDR3 protein is CATSRDRGGDTQYF. The CDR3 DNA follows: TGTGCCACCAGCAGAGATAGAGGGGGGGATACGCAGTATTTT.